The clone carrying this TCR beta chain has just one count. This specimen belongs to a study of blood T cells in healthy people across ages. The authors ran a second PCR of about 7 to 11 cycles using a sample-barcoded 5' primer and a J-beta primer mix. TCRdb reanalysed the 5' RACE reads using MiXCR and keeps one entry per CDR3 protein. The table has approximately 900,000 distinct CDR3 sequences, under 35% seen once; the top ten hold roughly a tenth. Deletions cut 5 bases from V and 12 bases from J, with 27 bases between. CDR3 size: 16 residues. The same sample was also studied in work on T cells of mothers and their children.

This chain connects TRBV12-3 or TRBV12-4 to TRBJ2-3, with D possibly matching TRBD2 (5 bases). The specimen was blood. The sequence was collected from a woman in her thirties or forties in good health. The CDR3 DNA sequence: TGTGCCAGCAGTCCCGACCCAGGAGGAGCCAAAAACATTCAGTATTTT. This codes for CASSPDPGGAKNIQYF.